The present entry profiles one TCR beta chain with its context. Profiled with immunoSEQ multiplex PCR; TCRdb holds only in-frame clones, not every one. There are hundreds of thousands of clones in the sample; about 90% occur only once, and under 2.5% lies in the top ten. With V trimmed by 6 bases and J by 3 bases, 7 bases remained unmatched. This CDR3 spans 15 amino acids. The germline gives CDR1 MDHEN, CDR2 SYDVKM. The data were taken from a study of blood T cell repertoires in COVID-19. The wider study: The samples span acute and convalescent COVID-19 from the United States, Italy and Spain. From T cells, B-cell-depleted T cells, or PBMCs came the material, which was cDNA or gDNA.

The source material was PBMCs or T cells enriched from blood (not recorded which). The origin of this receptor is a young woman with acute COVID-19. The genes are TRBV28 and TRBJ2-5, with 10 bases aligning to TRBD2. CDR3 sequence: CASSPSGGYEETQYF. CDR3 DNA sequence: TGTGCCAGCAGCCCTAGCGGGGGCTATGAAGAGACCCAGTACTTC.